These 5 T cell receptor beta chains were sequenced from one sample in a study of blood T cell repertoires in COVID-19. The assay was immunoSEQ multiplex PCR, and TCRdb's table has in-frame clones only and misses some. The sample carries 220,000 or so clones, about 86% recorded once. Specimen: peripheral blood. The receptors stem from a woman aged 50 to 65 with COVID-19, enrolled during active disease.

The chain joins TRBV27 to TRBJ1-3, with TRBD1 identical over 10 bases. Per the germline V gene, CDR1 is MNHEY and CDR2 is SMNVEV (reference sequence). CDR3 size: 15 residues. J gave up 3 bases and V 5 bases, and 4 bases lay outside the gene matches. CDR3 amino acids: CASSPGQGYGNTIYF. CDR3 DNA: TGTGCCAGCAGTCCGGGACAGGGGTATGGAAACACCATATATTTT.

The chain combines TRBV2 with TRBJ2-3; weak D call: TRBD2 (6 bases). The V end lost 4 bases, the J end lost 3 bases, and 14 bases lay between the germline ends. The CDR3 loop spans 15 amino acids. CDR1 and CDR2 (germline): SNHLY, FYNNEI. DNA for the CDR3: TGTGCCAGCAGTGTCCGGGGGTGGGAGACAGATACGCAGTATTTT. Encoded protein: CASSVRGWETDTQYF.

This clone was observed once. The chain combines TRBV6-5 with TRBJ1-1, with D perhaps TRBD1 (6 bases). With 6 bases removed from V and 6 bases from J, the gap between germline ends came to 11 bases. The germline V gene has CDR1 MNHEY and CDR2 SVGAGI. The CDR3 has 12 residues. CDR3 nucleotide sequence: TGTGCCAGCAGCTATACAGGGTCTGAAGCTTTCTTT. The encoded protein is CASSYTGSEAFF.

The table lists this clone with a count of one. This rearrangement joins TRBV7-8 to TRBJ1-2; D gene ambiguous. There are 13 residues in the CDR3. V lost 5 bases and J 3 bases, leaving 10 bases between the germline ends. Germline assignment: CDR1 SGHVS and CDR2 FQNEAQ. CDR3 protein: CASSVESYYGYTF. The CDR3 DNA reads as TGTGCCAGCAGCGTGGAGAGTTACTATGGCTACACCTTC.

The CDR3 protein is CASSYTQGVGEAFF. For the CDR3, the DNA is TGTGCCAGCAGCTATACCCAGGGGGTAGGGGAAGCTTTCTTT. The rearrangement uses TRBV7-2 and TRBJ1-1, with 7 bases that match TRBD1. The V segment lost 4 bases and the J segment 8 bases; nucleotides outside the gene matches: 10. The CDR3 spans 14 residues. Germline values: CDR1 SGHTA, CDR2 FQGNSA. Complete variable domain (other parts from reference TRBV7-2 and TRBJ1-1): GAGVSQSPSNKVTEKGKDVELRCDPISGHTALYWYRQSLGQGLEFLIYFQGNSAPDKSGLPSDRFSAERTGGSVSTLTIQRTQQEDSAVYLCASSYTQGVGEAFFGQGTRLTVV.